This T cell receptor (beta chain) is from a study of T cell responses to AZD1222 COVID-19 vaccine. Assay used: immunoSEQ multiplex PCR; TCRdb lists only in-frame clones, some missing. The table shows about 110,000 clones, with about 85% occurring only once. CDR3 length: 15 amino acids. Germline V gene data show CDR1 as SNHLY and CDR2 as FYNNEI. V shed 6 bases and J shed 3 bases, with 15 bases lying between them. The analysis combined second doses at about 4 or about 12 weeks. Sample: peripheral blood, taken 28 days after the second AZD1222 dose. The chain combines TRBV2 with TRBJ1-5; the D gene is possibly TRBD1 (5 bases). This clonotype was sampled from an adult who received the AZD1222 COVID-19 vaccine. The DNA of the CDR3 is TGTGCCAGCAGCCGAGACAGTACCGCCAATCAGCCCCAGCATTTT. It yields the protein CASSRDSTANQPQHF.